Detailed here is one T cell receptor (beta chain). Construction of the TCRbeta library involved unique molecular identifiers. TCRdb re-called the PCR reads through MiXCR, storing one row per CDR3 protein. Here the sample spans approximately 420,000 distinct CDR3 sequences, around 9.9% being singletons. The data originate from a study of T-cell reconstitution after alpha-beta-depleted transplantation in children. The CDR3 contains 19 residues. Germline V lookup: CDR1 LGHDT, CDR2 YNNKEL (reference sequence). Sequenced material: PBMCs from the stem cell graft donor, taken from the stem cell graft. The chain is built from TRBV3-1 and TRBJ1-5; TRBD1 matches at 7 bases. This TCR was recovered from a human donor who donated a stem cell graft to a child with acute myeloid leukemia. This chain's CDR3 is CTICFRSLTGTRRDQPQHF. The CDR3 DNA follows: TGTACCATCTGTTTCCGATCGTTGACAGGGACAAGACGGGATCAGCCCCAGCATTTT.